One and the same sample provided the 18 T cell receptor beta chains below, sequenced in a study of Ad26.COV2.S vaccination and SARS-CoV-2 variants. Some clones are missing from TCRdb's copy, which holds only in-frame ones; the method was immunoSEQ multiplex PCR. The table includes roughly 40,000 clones, roughly 83% detected once. The specimen comprised peripheral blood, sampled after recovery from COVID-19. The receptors originated from a human donor who had recovered from COVID-19.

The chain links TRBV6-5 to TRBJ2-3; maybe TRBD1 (6 bases). There are 14 residues in the CDR3. V lost 9 bases and J 0 bases, leaving 13 bases between the germline ends. CDR1 MNHEY and CDR2 SVGAGI come from the germline V gene. In nucleotides, the CDR3 is TGTGCCAGTGAACAGGGTTCTAGCACAGATACGCAGTATTTT. Its protein is CASEQGSSTDTQYF.

The chain carries TRBV10-3 and TRBJ2-3; TRBD2 matches 11 bases. The CDR3 totals 17 residues. Germline lookup yields CDR1 ENHRY and CDR2 SYGVKD. The junction had 7 bases not matched to a gene; V was cut back by 3 bases and J by 2 bases. The CDR3 loop reads CAISEGIAGGFTDTQYF. CDR3 bases: TGTGCCATCAGTGAAGGAATAGCGGGGGGGTTCACAGATACGCAGTATTTT.

About this clone itself: One junction end does not reproduce the germline sequence, and a read error may be involved. The chain carries TRBV6-1 and TRBJ1-5, with D unclear. Per germline, CDR1 MNHNS and CDR2 SASEGT. This CDR3 contains 16 residues. The CDR3 here is CASSEGSHRSDQPQHF. CDR3 DNA sequence: TGTGCCAGCAGTGAGGGTTCGCACCGTAGCGATCAGCCCCAGCATTTT.

The J gene is TRBJ2-1, the V gene TRBV28; 8 nucleotides line up with TRBD1. The V segment lost 5 bases and the J segment 6 bases; nucleotides outside the gene matches: 12. The V gene's germline CDR1 is MDHEN and CDR2 SYDVKM. This CDR3 is built from 16 residues. Here the CDR3 reads CASSPTVQGARNEQFF. DNA of the CDR3: TGTGCCAGCAGTCCTACGGTCCAGGGGGCACGCAATGAGCAGTTCTTC.

In its sample, this clone was seen once. The chain recombines TRBV4-1 with TRBJ2-7; 10 bases are shared with TRBD2. CDR1 MGHRA and CDR2 YSYEKL come from the germline V gene. The trim removed 1 base at V and 5 bases at J, leaving 8 bases unmatched. The CDR3 extends over 16 amino acids. In DNA form, the CDR3 reads TGCGCCAGCAGCCAAGGTTCGGGACTAGCGTTGGACGAGCAGTACTTC. Protein: CASSQGSGLALDEQYF.

This clone was counted between two and nine times. This chain uses TRBV2 with TRBJ2-1, with 7 bases matching TRBD2. CDR1 is SNHLY and CDR2 is FYNNEI in the germline V gene. This CDR3 region has 15 residues. The junction had 10 bases not matched to a gene; V was cut back by 7 bases and J by 4 bases. In DNA, the CDR3 is TGTGCCAGCACTAGCAGCCAAGCGGGGTACAATGAGCAGTTCTTC. This codes for CASTSSQAGYNEQFF.

The chain uses TRBV6-5 and TRBJ2-3; D might be TRBD2 (5 bases). Germline V gene data show CDR1 as MNHEY and CDR2 as SVGAGI. The CDR3 has 13 amino acids. V lost 6 bases, J lost 3 bases, and 10 bases lay in between. In nucleotides, the CDR3 is TGTGCCAGCAGGAGGGTCCGGACAGATACGCAGTATTTT. Amino acid sequence: CASRRVRTDTQYF.

By frequency in the sample, this clone is medium-sized. CDR3 residues: CASRWVNTIYF. The CDR3 bases are TGTGCCAGTAGATGGGTGAACACCATATATTTT. The chain recombines TRBV19 with TRBJ1-3; D is unresolved. Per the germline V gene, CDR1 is LNHDA and CDR2 is SQIVND (reference sequence). This CDR3 is 11 amino acids long. V lost 6 bases and J 7 bases, leaving 7 bases between the germline ends.

The chain joins TRBV29-1 to TRBJ2-3; the D call may be TRBD1 or TRBD2 (6 bases each). CDR3 size: 12 residues. Germline CDR1 and CDR2: SQVTM and ANQGSEA. V was trimmed by 6 bases and J by 4 bases, leaving 11 bases between them. The CDR3 here is CSVRGTPDTQYF. The DNA for the CDR3 is TGCAGCGTCCGCGGGACACCAGATACGCAGTATTTT.

This clone was seen only a few times. The chain is built from TRBV6-5 and TRBJ1-1; 7 bases fit TRBD1. In germline, CDR1 is MNHEY, CDR2 SVGAGI. J gave up 1 base and V 8 bases, and 4 bases lay outside the gene matches. The CDR3 length is 13 residues. The CDR3 DNA reads TGTGCCAGCCAGGGACAGCCGAACACTGAAGCTTTCTTT. As protein: CASQGQPNTEAFF.

This chain joins TRBV18 and TRBJ2-1; 8 nucleotides align to TRBD2. The CDR3 runs to 15 residues. The germline V gene has CDR1 KGHSH and CDR2 LQKENI. V trimming: 7 bases; J trimming: 7 bases; junction bases outside the gene matches: 12. The DNA of the CDR3 is TGTGCCAGCTACGGGAGGGGCCCCTGGGGTAATGAGCAGTTCTTC. Its translation: CASYGRGPWGNEQFF.

This CDR3 is CASSERRPGAMTDTQYF. The CDR3 nucleotides are TGTGCCAGCAGTGAAAGACGGCCGGGAGCGATGACAGATACGCAGTATTTT. The genes are TRBV25-1 and TRBJ2-3; D possibly corresponds to TRBD2 (6 bases). The V and J ends lost 2 bases and 3 bases respectively, with 18 bases between them. The CDR3 length is 17 residues. CDR1 MGHDK and CDR2 SYGVNS come from the germline V gene.

The V gene is TRBV18, the J gene TRBJ2-2; D gene uncertain. Germline assignment: CDR1 KGHSH and CDR2 LQKENI. Trimming removed 2 bases at V and 3 bases at J, with 7 bases between. The CDR3 has 14 residues. The CDR3 DNA reads as TGTGCCAGCTCACCAAACAGTTACACCGGGGAGCTGTTTTTT. Protein sequence: CASSPNSYTGELFF.

The chain uses TRBV6-6 and TRBJ2-2; the D is unclear. From germline, CDR1 is MNHNY and CDR2 SVGAGI (reference sequence). The CDR3 totals 14 residues. The V end was cut by 0 bases, the J end by 3 bases, with 5 bases between. CDR3 in DNA: TGTGCCAGCAGTTACTCGGCGGACACCGGGGAGCTGTTTTTT. Translating it yields CASSYSADTGELFF.

This chain connects TRBV6-5 to TRBJ1-1; maybe TRBD1 (6 bases). The length of the CDR3 is 15 residues. V lost 0 bases to trimming and J lost 4 bases, with 12 bases between them. CDR1 MNHEY and CDR2 SVGAGI come from the germline V gene. The CDR3 spells CASSYSDRGSTEAFF. CDR3 bases: TGTGCCAGCAGTTACTCGGATAGGGGGAGCACTGAAGCTTTCTTT.

The V call is TRBV5-1, the J call TRBJ2-5, with no clear D. CDR1 SGHRS and CDR2 YFSETQ come from the germline V gene. This CDR3 has 14 amino acids. V was shortened by 0 bases and J by 5 bases, with 11 bases between the two germline ends. Here the CDR3 reads CASSLGVLAETQYF. The CDR3 nucleotides are TGCGCCAGCAGCTTGGGGGTATTAGCTGAGACCCAGTACTTC.

The V gene is TRBV2, the J gene TRBJ2-3, with D maybe TRBD2 (7 bases). This CDR3 is built from 15 residues. The germline CDR1 and CDR2 sequences are SNHLY and FYNNEI. Trimming shortened V by 6 bases and J by 1 base, and 14 bases separated the two germline ends. As DNA, the CDR3 is TGTGCCAGCAGCCGAGAGGGGGGGGGCACAGATACGCAGTATTTT. This sequence encodes CASSREGGGTDTQYF. The variable domain in full, completed from reference TRBV2 and TRBJ2-3, reads EPEVTQTPSHQVTQMGQEVILRCVPISNHLYFYWYRQILGQKVEFLVSFYNNEISEKSEIFDDQFSVERPDGSNFTLKIRSTKLEDSAMYFCASSREGGGTDTQYFGPGTRLTVL.

The chain has TRBV2 and TRBJ1-2; D remains ambiguous. CDR3 length: 14 residues. Germline lookup yields CDR1 SNHLY and CDR2 FYNNEI. The V and J ends lost 2 bases and 5 bases respectively, with 12 bases between them. The CDR3 DNA reads TGTGCCAGCAGTGAACTGGGGATGGAATATGGCTACACCTTC. Amino acids: CASSELGMEYGYTF.